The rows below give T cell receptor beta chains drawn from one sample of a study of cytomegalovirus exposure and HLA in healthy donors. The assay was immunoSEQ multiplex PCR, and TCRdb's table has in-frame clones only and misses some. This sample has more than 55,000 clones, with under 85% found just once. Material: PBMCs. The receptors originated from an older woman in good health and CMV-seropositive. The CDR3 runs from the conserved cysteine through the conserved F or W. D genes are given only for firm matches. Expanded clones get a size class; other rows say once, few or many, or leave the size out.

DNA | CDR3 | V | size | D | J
TGTGCCAGCAGTCCCGAGCCTAACTATGGCTACACCTTC | CASSPEPNYGYTF | TRBV6-1 | - | - | TRBJ1-2
TGTGCCACCAGCAGATACCAGGGGGAGACCCAGTACTTC | CATSRYQGETQYF | TRBV15 | - | - | TRBJ2-5
TGCAGCGTTGACGGTGTGGGAGGACCAGATACGCAGTATTTT | CSVDGVGGPDTQYF | TRBV29-1 | - | - | TRBJ2-3
TGTGCCAGTAGTAATGGGGCCTTCCTGACAGATACGCAGTATTTT | CASSNGAFLTDTQYF | TRBV19 | once | - | TRBJ2-3
TGTGCCAGCAGCTTAGTAGGAGGTAGCACCGGGGAGCTGTTTTTT | CASSLVGGSTGELFF | TRBV11-3 | few | - | TRBJ2-2
TGTGCCAGCAGCCGGACAGGGGATAGCAATCAGCCCCAGCATTTT | CASSRTGDSNQPQHF | TRBV6-5 | - | TRBD1 | TRBJ1-5
TGTGCCAGCAGCCTCGGCGGGGGGAATTCAGAGACCCAGTACTTC | CASSLGGGNSETQYF | TRBV5-4 | - | TRBD2 | TRBJ2-5
TGTGCCAGTTCGACAGGGGGAACAGATACGCAGTATTTT | CASSTGGTDTQYF | TRBV2 | - | TRBD1 | TRBJ2-3
TGCAGCGCTTATAAGAACACTGAAGCTTTCTTT | CSAYKNTEAFF | TRBV29-1 | - | - | TRBJ1-1
TGTGCCAGCAGCTTGGGAGGAGGAAACACCATATATTTT | CASSLGGGNTIYF | TRBV5-8 | - | - | TRBJ1-3
TGTGCCAGCAGCTTTACTAGCGGGGGAACAGATACGCAGTATTTT | CASSFTSGGTDTQYF | TRBV11-2 | once | TRBD2 | TRBJ2-3
TGTGCCAGCAGCATCGACAGGGAAGTTCATGGCTACACCTTC | CASSIDREVHGYTF | TRBV7-8 | - | TRBD1 | TRBJ1-2
TGTGCCAGTAGTCCTAGCGGAAGCTCCTACAATGAGCAGTTCTTC | CASSPSGSSYNEQFF | TRBV19 | - | TRBD2 | TRBJ2-1
TGTGCCAGCAGCTCCTGGACAGGGGGCTCGTACGAGCAGTACTTC | CASSSWTGGSYEQYF | TRBV5-4 | - | TRBD1 | TRBJ2-7
TGTGCCAGCAGCGTACGGGGGGCGGGGAGCACTGAAGCTTTCTTT | CASSVRGAGSTEAFF | TRBV9 | - | - | TRBJ1-1
TGTGCCAGCAGTGAAACCGAACAGGTAGACAATGAGCAGTTCTTC | CASSETEQVDNEQFF | TRBV25-1 | few | - | TRBJ2-1
TGCGCCAGCAGCTTGGACACCAACTCTGGAAACACCATATATTTT | CASSLDTNSGNTIYF | TRBV5-1 | - | - | TRBJ1-3
TGTGCCAGCAGCGTAACCCAGGGGAGCACAGATACGCAGTATTTT | CASSVTQGSTDTQYF | TRBV9 | - | - | TRBJ2-3
TGTGCCAGCAGTTACGTGGCAGGGTCTGATCAGACTGAAGCTTTCTTT | CASSYVAGSDQTEAFF | TRBV6-5 | - | - | TRBJ1-1
TGCAGCGCCCTGACAGGCCACACTGAAGCTTTCTTT | CSALTGHTEAFF | TRBV29-1 | - | - | TRBJ1-1
TGTGCCACTCAGCTGGGAGGGAACTCCTACGAGCAGTACTTC | CATQLGGNSYEQYF | TRBV19 | - | TRBD2 | TRBJ2-7
TGTGCCAGTAGTAGACTATATGAAGCGGGAAGCTACGAGCAGTACTTC | CASSRLYEAGSYEQYF | TRBV19 | - | TRBD2 | TRBJ2-7
TGTGCCAGCAGTTTCAGGCTTCACACCGGGGAGCTGTTTTTT | CASSFRLHTGELFF | TRBV27 | once | - | TRBJ2-2
TGTGCCAGCAGCAGCAGGATCGCTAACTATGGCTACACCTTC | CASSSRIANYGYTF | TRBV7-2 | - | - | TRBJ1-2
TGTGCCAGCAGTGTGCCGGGACTAGCGGGGTCCTACGAGCAGTACTTC | CASSVPGLAGSYEQYF | TRBV2 | - | TRBD2 | TRBJ2-7
TGTGCCAGCAGCTCGGGACAGGGTACAAACGAGCAGTACTTC | CASSSGQGTNEQYF | TRBV11-3 | few | TRBD1 | TRBJ2-7
TGTGCCAGCAGTGGGGGAGCCTTTAGCAATCAGCCCCAGCATTTT | CASSGGAFSNQPQHF | TRBV2 | - | - | TRBJ1-5
TGTGCCAGTAGTCTCCGGGACAGGAGCAGTGCTGAGCAGTTCTTC | CASSLRDRSSAEQFF | TRBV19 | - | TRBD1 | TRBJ2-1
TGTGCCTGGAGTGTCGGGGGGCTCCAGCCCCAGCATTTT | CAWSVGGLQPQHF | TRBV30 | - | - | TRBJ1-5
TGTGCCAGCAGTGAGGAGGCGAACACTGAAGCTTTCTTT | CASSEEANTEAFF | TRBV2 | - | - | TRBJ1-1
TGCGCCAGCAGCCAAGTTGGAGGGGGGGGATCTGGAAACACCATATATTTT | CASSQVGGGGSGNTIYF | TRBV4-1 | few | - | TRBJ1-3